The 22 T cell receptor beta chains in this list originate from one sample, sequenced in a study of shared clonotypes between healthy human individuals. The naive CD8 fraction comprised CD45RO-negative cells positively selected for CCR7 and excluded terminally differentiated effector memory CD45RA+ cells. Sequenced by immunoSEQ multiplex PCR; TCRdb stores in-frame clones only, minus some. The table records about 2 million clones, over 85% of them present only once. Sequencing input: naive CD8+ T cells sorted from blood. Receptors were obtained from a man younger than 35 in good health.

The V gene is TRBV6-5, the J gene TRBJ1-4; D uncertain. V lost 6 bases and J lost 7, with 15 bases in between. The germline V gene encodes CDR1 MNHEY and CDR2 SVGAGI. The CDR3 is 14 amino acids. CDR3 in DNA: TGTGCCAGCAGACGGGTAGCGTCACTTGAAAAACTGTTTTTT. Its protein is CASRRVASLEKLFF.

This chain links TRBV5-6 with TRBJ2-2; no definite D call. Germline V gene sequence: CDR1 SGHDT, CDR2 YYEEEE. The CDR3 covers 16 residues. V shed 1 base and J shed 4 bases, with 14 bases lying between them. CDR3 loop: CASSLKVGSGTGELFF. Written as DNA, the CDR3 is TGTGCCAGCAGCTTGAAAGTTGGCAGTGGCACCGGGGAGCTGTTTTTT.

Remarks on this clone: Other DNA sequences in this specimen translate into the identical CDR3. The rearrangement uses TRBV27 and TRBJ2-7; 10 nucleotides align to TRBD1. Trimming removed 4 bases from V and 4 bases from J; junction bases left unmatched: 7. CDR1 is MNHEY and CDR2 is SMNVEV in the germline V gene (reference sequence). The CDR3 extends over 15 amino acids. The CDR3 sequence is CASSSPGQGLYEQYF. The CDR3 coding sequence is TGTGCCAGCAGTTCTCCGGGACAGGGGTTGTACGAGCAGTACTTC.

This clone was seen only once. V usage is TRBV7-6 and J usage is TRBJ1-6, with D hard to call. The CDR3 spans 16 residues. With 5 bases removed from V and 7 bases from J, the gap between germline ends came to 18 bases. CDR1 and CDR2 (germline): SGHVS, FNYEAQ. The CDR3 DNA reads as TGTGCCAGCAGCCCGGGGAGGCCGGGTCCGAATTCACCCCTCCACTTT. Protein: CASSPGRPGPNSPLHF.

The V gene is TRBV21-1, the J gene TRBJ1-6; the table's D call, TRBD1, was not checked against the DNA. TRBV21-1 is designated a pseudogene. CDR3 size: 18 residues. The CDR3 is CASSRVFNRGPYNSPLHF. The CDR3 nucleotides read TGTGCCAGCAGCAGAGTCTTCAACAGGGGTCCATATAATTCACCCCTCCACTTT.

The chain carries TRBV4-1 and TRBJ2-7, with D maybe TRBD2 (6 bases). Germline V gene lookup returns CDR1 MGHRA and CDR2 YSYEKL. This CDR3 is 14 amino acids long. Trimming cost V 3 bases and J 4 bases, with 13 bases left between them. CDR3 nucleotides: TGCGCCAGCAGCCAGTTCTCAGGGAGGTACGAGCAGTACTTC. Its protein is CASSQFSGRYEQYF.

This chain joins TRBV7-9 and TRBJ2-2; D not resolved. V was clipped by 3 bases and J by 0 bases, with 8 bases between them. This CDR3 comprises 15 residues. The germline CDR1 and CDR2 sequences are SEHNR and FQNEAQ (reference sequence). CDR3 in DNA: TGTGCCAGCAGCTTCAGGATTCCGAACACCGGGGAGCTGTTTTTT. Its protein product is CASSFRIPNTGELFF.

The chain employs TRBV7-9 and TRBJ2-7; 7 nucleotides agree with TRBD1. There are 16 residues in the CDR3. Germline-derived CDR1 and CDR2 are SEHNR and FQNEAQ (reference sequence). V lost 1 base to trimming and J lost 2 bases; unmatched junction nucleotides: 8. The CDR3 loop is CASSLGRGRGTYEQYF. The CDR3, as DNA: TGTGCCAGCAGCTTAGGAAGGGGGCGAGGGACCTACGAGCAGTACTTC.

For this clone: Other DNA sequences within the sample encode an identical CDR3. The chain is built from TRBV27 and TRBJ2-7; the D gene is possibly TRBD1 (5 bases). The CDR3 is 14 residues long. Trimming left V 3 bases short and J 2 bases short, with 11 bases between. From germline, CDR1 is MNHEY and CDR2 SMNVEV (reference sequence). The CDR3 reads CASSFRRGPYEQYF. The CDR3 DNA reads TGTGCCAGCAGTTTCCGTAGGGGTCCCTACGAGCAGTACTTC.

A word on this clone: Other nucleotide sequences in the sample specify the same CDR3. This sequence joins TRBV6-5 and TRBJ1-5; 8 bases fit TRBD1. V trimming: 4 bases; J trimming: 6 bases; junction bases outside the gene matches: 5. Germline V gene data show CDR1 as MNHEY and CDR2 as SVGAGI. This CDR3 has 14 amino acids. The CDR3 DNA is TGTGCCAGCAGTTCGCAGGGGGCCGGTCAGCCCCAGCATTTT. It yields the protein CASSSQGAGQPQHF.

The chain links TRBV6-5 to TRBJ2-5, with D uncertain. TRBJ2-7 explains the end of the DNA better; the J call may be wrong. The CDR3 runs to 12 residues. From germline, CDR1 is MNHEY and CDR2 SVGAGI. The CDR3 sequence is CASSYFDYEQYF. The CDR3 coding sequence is TGTGCCAGCAGTTATTTTGACTACGAGCAGTACTTC.

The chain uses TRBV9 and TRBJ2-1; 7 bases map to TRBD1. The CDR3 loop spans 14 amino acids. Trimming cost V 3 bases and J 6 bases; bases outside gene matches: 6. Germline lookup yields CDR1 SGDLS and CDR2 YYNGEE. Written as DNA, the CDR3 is TGTGCCAGCAGCGCACCAACAGGGGTCAATGAGCAGTTCTTC. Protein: CASSAPTGVNEQFF.

Written as DNA, the CDR3 is TGCGCCAGCAGCTGGGGCAGGGGCTCCTACAATGAGCAGTTCTTC. This translates into CASSWGRGSYNEQFF. This chain joins TRBV5-1 and TRBJ2-1, with D maybe TRBD1 (6 bases). Trimming took off 3 bases at V and 0 bases at J, with 10 bases between the two ends. CDR3 length: 15 residues. Germline CDR1 is SGHRS and CDR2 is YFSETQ.

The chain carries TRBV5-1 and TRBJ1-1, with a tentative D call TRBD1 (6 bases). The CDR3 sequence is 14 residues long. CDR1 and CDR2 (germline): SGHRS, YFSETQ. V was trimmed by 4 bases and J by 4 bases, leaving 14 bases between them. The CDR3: CASSPLQGATEAFF. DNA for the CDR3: TGCGCCAGCAGCCCCTTACAGGGAGCCACTGAAGCTTTCTTT. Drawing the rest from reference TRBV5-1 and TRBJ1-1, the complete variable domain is KAGVTQTPRYLIKTRGQQVTLSCSPISGHRSVSWYQQTPGQGLQFLFEYFSETQRNKGNFPGRFSGRQFSNSRSEMNVSTLELGDSALYLCASSPLQGATEAFFGQGTRLTVV.

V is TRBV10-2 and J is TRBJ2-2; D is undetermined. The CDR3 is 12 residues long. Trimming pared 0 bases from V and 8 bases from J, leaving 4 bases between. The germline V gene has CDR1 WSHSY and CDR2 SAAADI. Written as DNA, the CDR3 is TGCGCCAGCAGTGAGTCGAGGGGGGAGCTGTTTTTT. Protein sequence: CASSESRGELFF.

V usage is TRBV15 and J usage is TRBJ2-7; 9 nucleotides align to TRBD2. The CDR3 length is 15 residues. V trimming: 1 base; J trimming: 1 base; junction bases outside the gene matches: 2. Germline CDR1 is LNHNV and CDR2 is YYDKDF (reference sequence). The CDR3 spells CATSRGLAVSYEQYF. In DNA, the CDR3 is TGTGCCACCAGCAGAGGACTAGCGGTATCCTACGAGCAGTACTTC.

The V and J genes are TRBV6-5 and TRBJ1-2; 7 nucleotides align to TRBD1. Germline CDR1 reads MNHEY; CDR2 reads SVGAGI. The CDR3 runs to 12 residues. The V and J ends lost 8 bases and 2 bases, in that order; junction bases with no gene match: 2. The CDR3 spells CASLDRNYGYTF. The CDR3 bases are TGTGCCAGCCTGGACAGGAACTATGGCTACACCTTC.

DNA of the CDR3: TGTGCCAGCAGCTCCACGGATTTTAGATCCTACGAGCAGTACTTC. It codes for CASSSTDFRSYEQYF. This chain links TRBV5-6 with TRBJ2-7; D is unresolved. The germline gives CDR1 SGHDT, CDR2 YYEEEE. The V gene lost 3 bases and the J gene lost 1 base, with 14 bases spanning the gap. The CDR3 loop spans 15 amino acids. Based on the CDR3 plus reference TRBV5-6 and TRBJ2-7, the full variable domain is DAGVTQSPTHLIKTRGQQVTLRCSPKSGHDTVSWYQQALGQGPQFIFQYYEEEERQRGNFPDRFSGHQFPNYSSELNVNALLLGDSALYLCASSSTDFRSYEQYFGPGTRLTVT.

The CDR3 reads CASSFPAPGTGELFF. CDR3 coding DNA: TGTGCCAGCAGCTTCCCGGCCCCGGGAACCGGGGAGCTGTTTTTT. V usage is TRBV5-6 and J usage is TRBJ2-2, with D possibly being TRBD2 (5 bases). Per the germline V gene, CDR1 is SGHDT and CDR2 is YYEEEE. This CDR3 region has 15 residues. The V end lost 2 bases, the J end lost 5 bases, and 13 bases lay between the germline ends.

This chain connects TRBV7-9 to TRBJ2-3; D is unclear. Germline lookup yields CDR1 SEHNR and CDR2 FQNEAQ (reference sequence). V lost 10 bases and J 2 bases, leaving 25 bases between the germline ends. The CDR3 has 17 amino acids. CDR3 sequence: CANTLTTDGKNTDTQYF. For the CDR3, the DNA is TGTGCCAATACCCTTACCACCGACGGTAAAAACACAGATACGCAGTATTTT.

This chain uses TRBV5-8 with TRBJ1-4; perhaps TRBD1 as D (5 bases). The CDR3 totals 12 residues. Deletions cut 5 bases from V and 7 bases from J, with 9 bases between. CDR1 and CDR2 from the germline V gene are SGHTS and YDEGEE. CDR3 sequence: CASRPDSEKLFF. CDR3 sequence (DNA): TGTGCCAGCAGGCCCGACAGTGAAAAACTGTTTTTT.

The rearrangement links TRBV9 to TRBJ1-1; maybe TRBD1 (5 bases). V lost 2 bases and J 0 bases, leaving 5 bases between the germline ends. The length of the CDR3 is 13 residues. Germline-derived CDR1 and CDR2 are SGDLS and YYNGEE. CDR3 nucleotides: TGTGCCAGCAGCGTGACAGTGAACACTGAAGCTTTCTTT. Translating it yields CASSVTVNTEAFF.